The clone carrying this T cell receptor beta chain was recorded a few times. Trimming took off 0 bases at V and 2 bases at J, with 14 bases between the two ends. The germline V gene has CDR1 DFQATT and CDR2 SNEGSKA (reference sequence). The CDR3 has 15 amino acids. Time point meaning: newly diagnosed GD, antithyroid drugs for less than 3 months. Construction of the TCR library relied on RNA isolated from PBMCs. Libraries of TCR beta came from iRepertoire HTBI primers plus Arm-PCR of CDR3 regions. TCRdb re-called the multiplex PCR reads with MiXCR, one entry per CDR3 protein. The sample holds 520,000 or so distinct CDR3 sequences, around 12% seen once. This sample is part of a study of regulatory T cells in long-lasting Graves disease. This same sample was also part of a study on T cells in Graves' hyperthyroidism and ophthalmopathy.

This specimen consisted of peripheral blood mononuclear cells (PBMCs), obtained at new diagnosis, from a patient treated with antithyroid drugs. This clonotype originated in a woman in her twenties or thirties with Graves disease. This sequence joins TRBV20-1 and TRBJ2-7; D perhaps matches TRBD2 (5 bases). The DNA of the CDR3 is TGCAGTGCTAGAGAGGAAACGGGAACACCCTACGAGCAGTACTTC. It is translated as CSAREETGTPYEQYF.